Listed here are 31 T cell receptor beta chains from one sample, sequenced in a study of blood T cell repertoires in COVID-19 (dated by TCRdb to 2019 to 2021). Libraries came from the immunoSEQ multiplex PCR assay. The table comes from immuneACCESS by way of TCRdb, which keeps in-frame sequences with V and J called. Part of the clones is missing from these tables; in studies checked, under half for an unresolved V gene and the rest for unknown reasons. The sample yields 90,000 to 150,000 clones; over 65% were counted once. The ten largest clones add up to about 3.9% of the sample. Sequenced input: peripheral blood. Receptors were obtained from a man between 60 and 75 years old with acute or convalescent COVID-19.

CDR3 in amino acids: CASSWGTQETQYF. The CDR3 DNA sequence: TGTGCCAGCAGCTGGGGGACTCAAGAGACCCAGTACTTC. The J gene is TRBJ2-5, the V gene TRBV5-8; a weak D match, TRBD2 (6 bases). V lost 3 bases, J lost 2 bases, and 8 bases lay in between. Germline CDR1 is SGHTS and CDR2 is YDEGEE. The CDR3 spans 13 residues.

The gene calls are TRBV7-9 and TRBJ2-5, with 9 bases that match TRBD1. The V segment lost 5 bases and the J segment 3 bases; nucleotides outside the gene matches: 7. The CDR3 sequence is 15 residues long. CDR1 SEHNR and CDR2 FQNEAQ come from the germline V gene (reference sequence). CDR3 in DNA: TGTGCCAGCAGCCTTCAGACAGGGGGGGAAGAGACCCAGTACTTC. It yields the protein CASSLQTGGEETQYF. Full variable domain (remainder filled in from reference TRBV7-9 and TRBJ2-5): DTGVSQNPRHKITKRGQNVTFRCDPISEHNRLYWYRQTLGQGPEFLTYFQNEAQLEKSRLLSDRFSAERPKGSFSTLEIQRTEQGDSAMYLCASSLQTGGEETQYFGPGTRLLVL.

The CDR3 loop reads CASSLVAGSSTDTQYF. CDR3 DNA sequence: TGTGCCAGCAGTTTAGTTGCGGGATCTAGCACAGATACGCAGTATTTT. V usage is TRBV28 and J usage is TRBJ2-3; TRBD2 is a possible D gene (6 bases). The V gene's germline CDR1 is MDHEN and CDR2 SYDVKM. The length of the CDR3 is 16 residues. V lost 2 bases and J lost 0, with 12 bases in between.

The CDR3 coding sequence is TGTGCCAGTTCCCCCCGGCTAGCGGGAAGTAGCACAGATACGCAGTATTTT. Protein: CASSPRLAGSSTDTQYF. The rearrangement uses TRBV19 and TRBJ2-3; 9 bases line up with TRBD2. There are 17 residues in the CDR3. Germline V lookup: CDR1 LNHDA, CDR2 SQIVND (reference sequence). The ends lost 8 bases at V and 0 bases at J; junction bases unmatched: 12. Filled out from reference TRBV19 and TRBJ2-3, the complete variable domain reads DGGITQSPKYLFRKEGQNVTLSCEQNLNHDAMYWYRQDPGQGLRLIYYSQIVNDFQKGDIAEGYSVSREKKESFPLTVTSAQKNPTAFYLCASSPRLAGSSTDTQYFGPGTRLTVL.

V usage is TRBV7-2 and J usage is TRBJ1-3; 9 bases fit TRBD1. Germline trimming cut 5 bases from V and 0 bases from J; bases unmatched to any gene: 5. Germline CDR1 reads SGHTA; CDR2 reads FQGNSA. The CDR3 is 16 amino acids. CDR3 amino acids: CASSRQTGGSGNTIYF. The CDR3 nucleotides are TGTGCCAGCAGCAGACAGACAGGGGGCTCTGGAAACACCATATATTTT.

The chain recombines TRBV6-2 or TRBV6-3 with TRBJ2-7; 8 positions agree with TRBD2. Unmatched junction bases numbered 8, after V lost 0 bases and J lost 1 base. The CDR3 totals 17 residues. From germline, CDR1 is MNHEY and CDR2 SVGEGT. The CDR3 DNA follows: TGTGCCAGCAGTTACTCGAAAGCGGGAGCCTTTTCCTACGAGCAGTACTTC. Protein sequence: CASSYSKAGAFSYEQYF.

Here the CDR3 reads CASSSTYMREQYF. The CDR3 DNA reads as TGCGCCAGCAGTTCTACTTATATGCGGGAGCAGTACTTC. V is TRBV5-1 and J is TRBJ2-7; D not certain. Trimming stripped 5 bases from V and 7 bases from J, with 16 bases between. The length of the CDR3 is 13 residues. The germline V gene encodes CDR1 SGHRS and CDR2 YFSETQ.

Regarding this clone: This specimen includes other DNA sequences encoding the same CDR3. V gene TRBV7-2 combines with J gene TRBJ2-1, with D hard to call. Germline assignment: CDR1 SGHTA and CDR2 FQGNSA. This CDR3 spans 15 amino acids. V dropped 1 base and J dropped 0 bases, with 7 bases sitting between them. The DNA for the CDR3 is TGTGCCAGCAGCTTAGACGGTAGCTCCTACAATGAGCAGTTCTTC. It yields the protein CASSLDGSSYNEQFF.

The rearrangement links TRBV5-1 to TRBJ2-7; 10 nucleotides agree with TRBD2. The CDR3 is 15 amino acids. V was clipped by 4 bases and J by 5 bases; unmatched bases: 9. Germline loops: CDR1 SGHRS, CDR2 YFSETQ. CDR3 nucleotide sequence: TGCGCCAGCAGCACCTCTAGCGGGAGCAGCCACGAGCAGTACTTC. It yields the protein CASSTSSGSSHEQYF.

This chain uses TRBV9 with TRBJ2-1, with D tentatively TRBD2 (7 bases). With 0 bases removed from V and 5 bases from J, the gap between germline ends came to 27 bases. The CDR3 covers 20 residues. CDR1 is SGDLS, CDR2 YYNGEE, per germline. The CDR3 protein is CASSVDMTGRLARENNEQFF. CDR3 bases: TGTGCCAGCAGCGTAGATATGACAGGCCGACTAGCCCGAGAAAACAATGAGCAGTTCTTC.

The rearrangement joins TRBV28 to TRBJ2-7; TRBD1 aligns across 8 bases. With V trimmed by 4 bases and J by 3 bases, 5 bases remained unmatched. This CDR3 spans 14 amino acids. Germline V gene sequence: CDR1 MDHEN, CDR2 SYDVKM. CDR3 sequence reads: CASSSGQGVYEQYF. The CDR3 coding sequence is TGTGCCAGCAGTTCTGGACAGGGAGTCTACGAGCAGTACTTC.

V and J are TRBV7-8 and TRBJ2-1, with TRBD2 matching over 10 bases. J lost 8 bases, V lost 7 bases, and 5 bases had no gene match. The CDR3 is made up of 13 amino acids. Germline CDR1 and CDR2: SGHVS and FQNEAQ. The CDR3 protein is CASTGLATDEQFF. Written as DNA, the CDR3 is TGTGCCAGCACGGGACTAGCGACCGATGAGCAGTTCTTC.

The gene calls are TRBV7-9 and TRBJ2-2, with TRBD2 matching over 11 bases. The germline gives CDR1 SEHNR, CDR2 FQNEAQ (reference sequence). The CDR3 runs 16 residues. With V trimmed by 4 bases and J by 1 base, 2 bases remained unmatched. The CDR3 is CASSSGLAGNTGELFF. The CDR3 coding sequence is TGTGCCAGCAGCTCCGGACTAGCGGGGAACACCGGGGAGCTGTTTTTT.

V usage is TRBV4-1 and J usage is TRBJ2-7, with a weak D call TRBD1 (6 bases). Deletions cut 4 bases from V and 3 bases from J, with 16 bases between. The CDR3 length is 15 residues. Germline loops: CDR1 MGHRA, CDR2 YSYEKL. In nucleotides, the CDR3 is TGCGCCAGCAGCCGAGAGAGGACAGACGGCTACGAGCAGTACTTC. Its protein product is CASSRERTDGYEQYF.

The CDR3 nucleotides are TGTGCCAGCAGTTACACGGGGACAGGGGAAGGCGAGCAGTACTTC. Translating gives CASSYTGTGEGEQYF. The genes are TRBV6-6 and TRBJ2-7; 10 bases align to TRBD1. The junction had 7 bases not matched to a gene; V was cut back by 2 bases and J by 6 bases. From germline, CDR1 is MNHNY and CDR2 SVGAGI (reference sequence). CDR3 length equals 15 residues.

The rearrangement joins TRBV5-1 to TRBJ2-3; 8 bases map to TRBD1. The CDR3 sequence is 14 residues long. J gave up 5 bases and V 2 bases, and 4 bases lay outside the gene matches. Germline CDR1 and CDR2: SGHRS and YFSETQ. The chain's CDR3 is CASSLGQGIDTQYF. The DNA for the CDR3 is TGCGCCAGCAGCTTAGGACAGGGAATAGATACGCAGTATTTT.

The V and J genes are TRBV7-3 and TRBJ1-1; D is ambiguous. Germline-derived CDR1 and CDR2 are SGHTA and FQGTGA. CDR3 length: 16 amino acids. V lost 4 bases, J lost 3 bases, and 18 bases lay in between. This chain's CDR3 is CASSSRTTRVDTEAFF. The DNA for the CDR3 is TGTGCCAGCAGCTCAAGGACGACGCGGGTGGACACTGAAGCTTTCTTT.

The chain recombines TRBV19 with TRBJ2-3, with D maybe TRBD2 (5 bases). This CDR3 is 14 amino acids long. Germline loops: CDR1 LNHDA, CDR2 SQIVND (reference sequence). V lost 1 base and J 8 bases, leaving 13 bases between the germline ends. The CDR3 loop is CASSIGGGPSTQYF. The CDR3 DNA follows: TGTGCCAGTAGTATAGGCGGAGGCCCCTCTACGCAGTATTTT.

A few counts support this clone. This chain joins TRBV29-1 and TRBJ1-1; D possibly corresponds to TRBD1 (6 bases). The CDR3 consists of 12 residues. V was trimmed by 5 bases and J by 5 bases, leaving 12 bases between them. Germline lookup yields CDR1 SQVTM and CDR2 ANQGSEA. CDR3 nucleotides: TGCAGCGTTAGACAGGTGGGGACTGAAGCTTTCTTT. It specifies CSVRQVGTEAFF.

The V gene is TRBV7-3, the J gene TRBJ2-2; D may be TRBD2 (5 bases). The CDR3 runs 16 residues. V lost 5 bases to trimming and J lost 1 base, with 14 bases between them. Looked up from germline, CDR1 is SGHTA and CDR2 is FQGTGA. CDR3 region: CASSPVRGRNTGELFF. DNA for the CDR3: TGTGCCAGCAGCCCCGTCAGAGGGCGGAACACCGGGGAGCTGTTTTTT.

This clone came up a few times. This chain links TRBV5-4 with TRBJ1-2; TRBD1 agrees at 10 bases. CDR3 length: 15 residues. CDR1 SGHNT and CDR2 YYREEE come from the germline V gene (reference sequence). Losses at the gene ends were 4 bases for V and 2 bases for J; bases not matched to a gene: 5. In DNA, the CDR3 is TGTGCCAGCAGCCTCGGACAGGGGGGGAACTATGGCTACACCTTC. Translation: CASSLGQGGNYGYTF.

The genes are TRBV28 and TRBJ2-1, with 14 bases fitting TRBD2. After removal of 11 bases from V and 8 bases from J, the junction contained 14 bases not matched to a gene. The CDR3 contains 16 residues. Germline CDR1 is MDHEN and CDR2 is SYDVKM. This CDR3 reads CASPPGTSGRWDEQFF. DNA of the CDR3: TGTGCCTCCCCACCCGGGACTAGCGGGAGATGGGATGAGCAGTTCTTC. Complete variable domain (other parts from reference TRBV28 and TRBJ2-1): DVKVTQSSRYLVKRTGEKVFLECVQDMDHENMFWYRQDPGLGLRLIYFSYDVKMKEKGDIPEGYSVSREKKERFSLILESASTNQTSMYLCASPPGTSGRWDEQFFGPGTRLTVL.

This chain links TRBV9 with TRBJ2-5, with D perhaps matching TRBD1 (5 bases). Germline CDR1 reads SGDLS; CDR2 reads YYNGEE. The CDR3 sequence is 15 residues long. Deletions cut 2 bases from V and 1 base from J, with 12 bases between. CDR3 coding DNA: TGTGCCAGCAGCGTGTTTGGCAGGGCCCAAGAGACCCAGTACTTC. This sequence encodes CASSVFGRAQETQYF.

The chain uses TRBV28 and TRBJ1-6; the D is unclear. Germline V gives CDR1 MDHEN, CDR2 SYDVKM. This CDR3 contains 17 residues. The V end lost 5 bases, the J end lost 7 bases, and 21 bases lay between the germline ends. The CDR3 nucleotides read TGTGCCAGCAGTCTACCCGCCACGACTTTTCTGAATTCACCCCTCCACTTT. Translation: CASSLPATTFLNSPLHF.

The chain employs TRBV6-2 or TRBV6-3 and TRBJ1-4, with D possibly matching TRBD1 (5 bases). The CDR3 contains 15 residues. Germline assignment: CDR1 MNHEY and CDR2 SVGEGT. The V end was cut by 0 bases, the J end by 10 bases, with 15 bases between. DNA for the CDR3: TGTGCCAGCAGTTACTCCGGGAGGGACCACGGAAAACTGTTTTTT. Its protein product is CASSYSGRDHGKLFF.

The CDR3 DNA reads TGTGCCAGCAGCTTAGCCCAGGGGGGCGAGCAGTACTTC. Its protein product is CASSLAQGGEQYF. The chain has TRBV5-6 and TRBJ2-7, with D possibly matching TRBD1 (7 bases). The CDR3 covers 13 residues. Germline V lookup: CDR1 SGHDT, CDR2 YYEEEE. Trimming took 2 bases from V and 6 from J, leaving 12 bases between them.

The CDR3: CASSFVRTGFTYEQYF. The CDR3 region has the DNA TGTGCCAGCAGTTTCGTAAGGACAGGGTTCACCTACGAGCAGTACTTC. The chain combines TRBV28 with TRBJ2-7; 8 bases are a match to TRBD1. Losses at the gene ends were 3 bases for V and 2 bases for J; bases not matched to a gene: 9. Germline assignment: CDR1 MDHEN and CDR2 SYDVKM. This CDR3 comprises 16 residues. Filled out from reference TRBV28 and TRBJ2-7, the complete variable domain reads DVKVTQSSRYLVKRTGEKVFLECVQDMDHENMFWYRQDPGLGLRLIYFSYDVKMKEKGDIPEGYSVSREKKERFSLILESASTNQTSMYLCASSFVRTGFTYEQYFGPGTRLTVT.

The V and J genes are TRBV5-6 and TRBJ1-3, with a weak D call TRBD1 (5 bases). Germline values: CDR1 SGHDT, CDR2 YYEEEE. The germline V and J ends were trimmed by 3 bases and 4 bases, with 17 bases remaining between them. There are 16 residues in the CDR3. CDR3 nucleotides: TGTGCCAGCAGCTGGACGGGGGAATCGTTGGGAAACACCATATATTTT. Encoded protein: CASSWTGESLGNTIYF.

This clone was seen a handful of times. This chain links TRBV4-1 with TRBJ2-3; D is perhaps TRBD2 (5 bases). The V end was cut by 4 bases, the J end by 0 bases, with 11 bases between. This CDR3 has 15 amino acids. Looked up from germline, CDR1 is MGHRA and CDR2 is YSYEKL. CDR3 in DNA: TGCGCCAGCAGCCCCCAACAGCGGAGCACAGATACGCAGTATTTT. The encoded protein is CASSPQQRSTDTQYF.

This sequence joins TRBV11-2 and TRBJ2-1; possible D gene TRBD1, 5 bases. The CDR3 loop spans 15 amino acids. Trimming shortened V by 2 bases and J by 10 bases, and 18 bases separated the two germline ends. Germline V gives CDR1 SGHAT, CDR2 FQNNGV. The CDR3 nucleotides read TGTGCCAGCAGCTTAATTGGGTTGGGGCTCGGGGAGCAGTTCTTC. Amino acid sequence: CASSLIGLGLGEQFF.

The chain recombines TRBV10-3 with TRBJ1-4; the match to TRBD1 covers 8 bases. J gave up 6 bases and V 4 bases, and 7 bases lay outside the gene matches. The germline CDR1 and CDR2 sequences are ENHRY and SYGVKD. CDR3 length: 15 residues. The CDR3 region is CAISANRGVDEKLFF. The CDR3 DNA is TGTGCCATCAGTGCAAACAGGGGGGTTGATGAAAAACTGTTTTTT.